Each of the 20 T cell receptor beta chains below was sequenced from the same sample in a study of response to subunit inactivated influenza vaccine. MiXCR was run by TCRdb on the RT-PCR reads, yielding one entry per CDR3 protein. The sample has hundreds of thousands of distinct CDR3 sequences, 18% seen once. The material was PBMCs from blood, obtained more than 4 days after vaccination. The receptors stem from a man aged 50 to 60 who received an inactivated influenza vaccine.

The genes are TRBV6-5 and TRBJ2-1, with D perhaps TRBD1 (7 bases). Trimming took 2 bases from V and 0 from J, leaving 11 bases between them. Germline V CDR1 and CDR2: MNHEY, SVGAGI. This CDR3 contains 16 residues. CDR3: CASSYGGDSSYNEQFF. The CDR3 bases are TGTGCCAGCAGTTACGGCGGGGACAGCTCCTACAATGAGCAGTTCTTC.

This clonotype showed up many times. This sequence joins TRBV5-1 and TRBJ2-5; D is unclear. Germline V gene sequence: CDR1 SGHRS, CDR2 YFSETQ. This CDR3 comprises 12 residues. V lost 0 bases, J lost 1 base, and 1 base lay in between. As DNA, the CDR3 is TGCGCCAGCAGCTTGGCCCAAGAGACCCAGTACTTC. Translation gives CASSLAQETQYF.

The J gene is TRBJ2-3, the V gene TRBV20-1; either TRBD1 or TRBD2 may supply D (5 bases each). Trimming cost V 6 bases and J 1 base, with 20 bases left between them. In germline, CDR1 is DFQATT, CDR2 SNEGSKA (reference sequence). CDR3 length: 16 amino acids. The CDR3 region is CSAPNRGGGRTDTQYF. The CDR3 region has the DNA TGCAGTGCGCCTAACCGGGGCGGCGGCCGCACAGATACGCAGTATTTT.

The V call is TRBV5-6, the J call TRBJ1-2; D not certain. The CDR3 is made up of 14 amino acids. With 4 bases removed from V and 5 bases from J, the gap between germline ends came to 15 bases. The germline CDR1 and CDR2 sequences are SGHDT and YYEEEE. CDR3 in amino acids: CASSVRTPGYGYTF. The DNA for the CDR3 is TGTGCCAGCAGCGTCAGGACTCCGGGGTATGGCTACACCTTC.

This clonotype was seen more than once but under ten times. The V call is TRBV4-2, the J call TRBJ2-1; 13 bases agree with TRBD2. In germline, CDR1 is LGHNA, CDR2 YNFKEQ. The CDR3 length is 16 residues. With 1 base clipped from V and 15 bases from J, the junction kept 12 bases outside the gene matches. CDR3 coding DNA: TGTGCCAGCAGCCAAGGCCGACTAGCGGGGGGCCATGGGTTGTTCTTC. Translation gives CASSQGRLAGGHGLFF.

The rearrangement joins TRBV10-3 to TRBJ2-3, with TRBD2 matching 10 bases. After removal of 6 bases from V and 0 bases from J, the junction contained 9 bases not matched to a gene. Germline lookup yields CDR1 ENHRY and CDR2 SYGVKD. The CDR3 spans 17 residues. CDR3 sequence: CAISQLAGQSSTDTQYF. The DNA for the CDR3 is TGTGCCATCAGCCAACTAGCGGGACAAAGTAGCACAGATACGCAGTATTTT.

The sample holds a few counts of this clonotype. The chain links TRBV29-1 to TRBJ2-7; 8 bases agree with TRBD1. CDR3 length equals 14 residues. Germline loops: CDR1 SQVTM, CDR2 ANQGSEA. With V trimmed by 7 bases and J by 6 bases, 14 bases remained unmatched. This CDR3 reads CSGRQGTGLGEQYF. The CDR3, as DNA: TGCAGCGGTAGACAGGGGACTGGGCTGGGCGAGCAGTACTTC.

This chain links TRBV7-9 with TRBJ2-7; 10 nucleotides line up with TRBD1. The CDR3 runs 15 residues. Looked up from germline, CDR1 is SEHNR and CDR2 is FQNEAQ (reference sequence). V lost 5 bases, J lost 5 bases, and 9 bases stayed unmatched. CDR3: CASSPGQGVSHEQYF. CDR3 coding DNA: TGTGCCAGCAGCCCTGGACAGGGGGTATCCCACGAGCAGTACTTC.

This clonotype was observed a few times. V gene TRBV7-2 combines with J gene TRBJ1-2, with 9 nucleotides matching TRBD1. The trim removed 3 bases at V and 4 bases at J, leaving 6 bases unmatched. The CDR3 is 15 amino acids. CDR1 is SGHTA, CDR2 FQGNSA, per germline. CDR3 residues: CASSFGQGRLYGYTF. CDR3 DNA: TGTGCCAGCAGCTTCGGACAGGGGCGACTCTATGGCTACACCTTC.

The chain combines TRBV7-9 with TRBJ2-7, with 7 positions matching TRBD1. From germline, CDR1 is SEHNR and CDR2 FQNEAQ (reference sequence). This CDR3 is built from 12 residues. V trimming: 1 base; J trimming: 7 bases; junction bases outside the gene matches: 1. Here the CDR3 reads CASSLVDREQYF. The CDR3 DNA is TGTGCCAGCAGCTTAGTGGACAGGGAGCAGTACTTC.

The chain recombines TRBV20-1 with TRBJ2-1, with TRBD2 matching 14 bases. Germline loops: CDR1 DFQATT, CDR2 SNEGSKA (reference sequence). V dropped 2 bases and J dropped 9; count of bases not matched to a gene: 6. CDR3 length: 15 amino acids. CDR3 sequence (DNA): TGCAGTGCTAGAAATAGACTAGCGGGAGGGGGTGAGCAGTTCTTC. Protein product: CSARNRLAGGGEQFF.

This clonotype came up a few times. The rearrangement uses TRBV15 and TRBJ2-5; TRBD1 is a possible D gene (6 bases). The germline CDR1 and CDR2 sequences are LNHNV and YYDKDF (reference sequence). V lost 4 bases, J lost 1 base, and 16 bases lay in between. The CDR3 covers 16 residues. CDR3 residues: CATSNPTGGLQETQYF. The CDR3 DNA follows: TGTGCCACCAGCAACCCGACTGGGGGCCTCCAAGAGACCCAGTACTTC.

This clonotype was counted a few times. This chain uses TRBV7-8 with TRBJ2-2, with D maybe TRBD2 (6 bases). The CDR3 loop spans 14 amino acids. Germline CDR1 is SGHVS and CDR2 is FQNEAQ. Trimming pared 0 bases from V and 7 bases from J, leaving 9 bases between. The CDR3 spells CASSLAPGGGELFF. The CDR3 nucleotides are TGTGCCAGCAGCTTAGCCCCCGGGGGCGGGGAGCTGTTTTTT.

This clonotype was detected a few times. V gene TRBV5-1 combines with J gene TRBJ2-2, with D perhaps TRBD1 (6 bases). Trimming stripped 0 bases from V and 5 bases from J, with 11 bases between. In germline, CDR1 is SGHRS, CDR2 YFSETQ. This CDR3 is 15 amino acids long. CDR3 DNA sequence: TGCGCCAGCAGCTTGGAGGCAGGGGTTACCGGGGAGCTGTTTTTT. Protein sequence: CASSLEAGVTGELFF.

Points on this clonotype: A read error may account for a junction end that differs from germline. The genes are TRBV4-3 and TRBJ2-7; D unresolved. The germline CDR1 and CDR2 sequences are LGHNA and YSLEER. This CDR3 spans 15 amino acids. This CDR3 is CSSSQSSGPLYEQYF. The CDR3 DNA follows: TGCTCCAGCAGCCAATCTTCTGGACCGCTCTACGAGCAGTACTTC.

This chain joins TRBV7-2 and TRBJ2-4; unclear D gene. V shed 1 base and J shed 3 bases, with 13 bases lying between them. This CDR3 is built from 16 residues. CDR1 SGHTA and CDR2 FQGNSA come from the germline V gene. The DNA of the CDR3 is TGTGCCAGCAGCTTAGGTTGGGGTCGAAGCAAAAACATTCAGTACTTC. Amino acids: CASSLGWGRSKNIQYF. Supplemented by reference TRBV7-2 and TRBJ2-4, the full variable domain reads GAGVSQSPSNKVTEKGKDVELRCDPISGHTALYWYRQSLGQGLEFLIYFQGNSAPDKSGLPSDRFSAERTGGSVSTLTIQRTQQEDSAVYLCASSLGWGRSKNIQYFGAGTRLSVL.

This chain joins TRBV6-5 and TRBJ2-7, with 7 bases that match TRBD1. J lost 4 bases, V lost 0 bases, and 6 bases had no gene match. The CDR3 covers 15 residues. Germline assignment: CDR1 MNHEY and CDR2 SVGAGI. As DNA, the CDR3 is TGTGCCAGCAGTTACTCCCAAGGACAGGAATACGAGCAGTACTTC. This gives the protein CASSYSQGQEYEQYF.

V is TRBV9 and J is TRBJ2-5, with TRBD2 matching over 10 bases. Germline loops: CDR1 SGDLS, CDR2 YYNGEE. After removal of 0 bases from V and 1 base from J, the junction contained 3 bases not matched to a gene. The CDR3 is made up of 16 amino acids. The CDR3: CASSVGIAGGQETQYF. Written as DNA, the CDR3 is TGTGCCAGCAGCGTAGGGATAGCGGGGGGCCAAGAGACCCAGTACTTC.

This clonotype was detected only a few times. The V call is TRBV3-1, the J call TRBJ2-5; D remains unclear. This CDR3 region has 14 residues. Trimming shortened V by 1 base and J by 2 bases, and 8 bases separated the two germline ends. CDR1 is LGHDT, CDR2 YNNKEL, per germline (reference sequence). The CDR3 reads CASSQGYRQETQYF. The CDR3 nucleotides read TGTGCCAGCAGCCAAGGATACAGACAAGAGACCCAGTACTTC.

This clonotype was seen repeatedly, ten times or more. The V gene is TRBV7-2, the J gene TRBJ2-1; the D gene is possibly TRBD1 (5 bases). V was cut by 0 bases and J by 7 bases, with 19 bases left in between. The CDR3 is 17 residues long. Germline lookup yields CDR1 SGHTA and CDR2 FQGNSA. The CDR3 region has the DNA TGTGCCAGCAGCTTAGCTCGGTCAGGGCGCCTGGGTAATGAGCAGTTCTTC. It translates to CASSLARSGRLGNEQFF.